Sequencing of this T cell receptor (beta chain) was carried out in a study of blood T cell repertoires in COVID-19. Background on the study: The United States, Italy and Spain supplied acute and convalescent COVID-19 samples. Nucleic acid was either cDNA or gDNA, and it came from T cells, B-cell-depleted T cells, or PBMCs.

CDR1 is LGHDT, CDR2 YNNKEL, per germline (reference sequence). Trimming took 3 bases from V and 4 from J; bases not matched to a gene: 6. This CDR3 spans 16 amino acids. Study processing details: The authors estimated nucleated cell counts from reference gene primer amplification. Here immunoSEQ multiplex PCR was the method, and the copy in TCRdb shows in-frame clones only, minus some. Clone size and the V and J calls come from that table; the DNA yielded D and trimming. The sample consists of 250,000 to 350,000 clones, more than 75% of them appearing once. The receptor was isolated from a woman aged 50 to 60 who had recovered from COVID-19. This chain joins TRBV3-1 (or the pseudogene TRBV3-2) and TRBJ1-5, with 10 nucleotides matching TRBD1. The material sequenced was peripheral blood. The DNA for the CDR3 is TGTGCCAGCAGCCAGGGACAGGGGCTTGAGAATCAGCCCCAGCATTTT. It codes for CASSQGQGLENQPQHF.